The 4 T cell receptor beta chains in this list originate from one sample, sequenced in a study of blood T cell repertoires in COVID-19. This table comes from immunoSEQ multiplex PCR, and its TCRdb copy is limited to in-frame clones, with some not included. The repertoire holds 300,000 to 400,000 clones, with around nine tenths as singletons. The source material was peripheral blood. The source of these receptors is a woman aged 18-29 years who had recovered from COVID-19.

This chain joins TRBV30 and TRBJ2-1, with 8 bases fitting TRBD2. CDR3 length: 14 residues. Germline assignment: CDR1 GTSNPN and CDR2 SVGIG (reference sequence). V shed 0 bases, J shed 9 bases, and the junction held 7 bases outside the gene matches. For the CDR3, the DNA is TGTGCCTGGAGTGTAGGCGGGGGGAAGGGTGAGCAGTTCTTC. This sequence encodes CAWSVGGGKGEQFF. The whole variable domain, filled in from reference TRBV30 and TRBJ2-1, reads SQTIHQWPATLVQPVGSPLSLECTVEGTSNPNLYWYRQAAGRGLQLLFYSVGIGQISSEVPQNLSASRPQDRQFILSSKKLLLSDSGFYLCAWSVGGGKGEQFFGPGTRLTVL.

V usage is TRBV18 and J usage is TRBJ1-1; the match to TRBD1 covers 7 bases. CDR3 size: 13 residues. The ends lost 6 bases at V and 3 bases at J; junction bases unmatched: 4. Germline CDR1 and CDR2: KGHSH and LQKENI. CDR3 nucleotides: TGTGCCAGCTCGCTCACAGGGGACACTGAAGCTTTCTTT. Its translation is CASSLTGDTEAFF.

The V and J genes are TRBV24-1 and TRBJ2-5; D ambiguous. The CDR3 covers 13 residues. The germline gives CDR1 KGHDR, CDR2 SFDVKD. V dropped 12 bases and J dropped 0 bases, with 13 bases sitting between them. The CDR3 region has the DNA TGTGCCTCCAACCCGGCGGACCAAGAGACCCAGTACTTC. This sequence encodes CASNPADQETQYF.

The V call is TRBV5-1, the J call TRBJ2-1; 8 positions agree with TRBD2. The CDR3 contains 14 residues. The germline V gene encodes CDR1 SGHRS and CDR2 YFSETQ. V shed 0 bases, J shed 8 bases, and the junction held 4 bases outside the gene matches. This chain's CDR3 is CASSLEREPDEQFF. The CDR3 bases are TGCGCCAGCAGCTTGGAGCGGGAGCCTGATGAGCAGTTCTTC.